The T cell receptor beta chain under discussion was sequenced for a study of blood T cells in healthy people across ages. This CDR3 comprises 14 residues. With V trimmed by 1 base and J by 6 bases, 4 bases remained unmatched. Germline CDR1 reads SGHRS; CDR2 reads YFSETQ. This clonotype came up a few times. With a J-beta primer mix and a sample-barcoded 5' primer, a second PCR ran about 7 to 12 cycles. In TCRdb, the 5' RACE reads were re-called with MiXCR into one record per CDR3 protein. The top ten clones hold 9.5% to 13% of a sample with about 930,000 distinct CDR3 sequences, under 35% of them seen once. The same sample was also studied in work on T cells of mothers and their children.

The specimen was blood. The rearrangement joins TRBV5-1 to TRBJ1-2, with 9 bases identical to TRBD1. The source of this sequence is a woman between 35 and 50 years old in good health. Written as DNA, the CDR3 is TGCGCCAGCAGCTTGATGTGGACAGGGGATGGCTACACCTTC. It specifies CASSLMWTGDGYTF. Full variable domain (outside the CDR3, taken from reference TRBV5-1 and TRBJ1-2): KAGVTQTPRYLIKTRGQQVTLSCSPISGHRSVSWYQQTPGQGLQFLFEYFSETQRNKGNFPGRFSGRQFSNSRSEMNVSTLELGDSALYLCASSLMWTGDGYTFGSGTRLTVV.